Listed below are T cell receptor beta chains from one sample, sequenced in a study of Ad26.COV2.S vaccination and SARS-CoV-2 variants. Measured with immunoSEQ multiplex PCR; TCRdb has only the in-frame clones, and not every one. The sample carries roughly 150,000 clones, about nine tenths recorded once. Specimen: peripheral blood, collected after recovery from COVID-19. Receptor source: a human donor who had recovered from COVID-19. The CDR3 runs from the conserved cysteine through the conserved F or W.

j_gene	v_gene	CDR3aa
TRBJ2-7	TRBV6-1	CASSGGAAWLLSSYEQYF
TRBJ2-5	TRBV7-8	CASSLAYGLAGGEQETQYF
TRBJ2-5	TRBV28	CASSTTRQIQETQYF
TRBJ2-3	TRBV9	CASSGGLATDTDTQYF
TRBJ2-7	TRBV28	CASITLTGQTYEQYF
TRBJ1-5	TRBV23-1	CASSQSDRPPRYSNQPQHF
TRBJ1-1	TRBV28	CASSLITGGIKAFF
TRBJ2-3	TRBV28	CASSLSGGGDTQYF
TRBJ2-7	TRBV10-2	CASISGGYSYEQYF
TRBJ2-7	TRBV18	CASSLSGASYEQYF
TRBJ1-4	TRBV20-1	CSAAINEKLFF
TRBJ2-2	TRBV15	CATSSTLNTGELFF
TRBJ1-3	TRBV12-3/TRBV12-4	CASSLTARDTIYF
TRBJ2-7	TRBV19	CASGTQDRTEGFPYVQYF
TRBJ2-2	TRBV6-1	CASSDLILAGGTGELFF
TRBJ2-7	TRBV18	CASSPPQGRSYEQYF
TRBJ1-4	TRBV5-5	CASSGRQGIGEKLFF
TRBJ2-7	TRBV4-1	CASSQDPVRGLYEQYF
TRBJ1-4	TRBV7-9	CASSLDRANEKLFF
TRBJ2-1	TRBV7-8	CASSFTELSYNEQFF
TRBJ1-2	TRBV10-3	CAIRDRAANYGYTF
TRBJ1-4	TRBV5-8	CASNTYTTGKNEKLFF
TRBJ2-3	TRBV9	CASSERAGSTDTQYF
TRBJ1-2	TRBV7-2	CASSPRTGSRGGYTF
TRBJ1-2	TRBV6-5	CASSSNLQNYYGYTF
TRBJ1-4	TRBV27	CASSMVRGNEKLFF
TRBJ2-2	TRBV19	CASTRGQPNTGELFF
TRBJ2-5	TRBV5-1	CASSPGLAAETQYF
TRBJ2-7	TRBV7-9	CASSPGLAGSSYEQYF
TRBJ1-2	TRBV5-8	CASSQYFGNYGYTF
TRBJ2-5	TRBV7-9	CASSLIVLTDETQYF
TRBJ2-3	TRBV2	CASSGGLGAGSTDTQYF
TRBJ2-6	TRBV6-1	CASSEALVQVVSGANVLTF
TRBJ2-7	TRBV6-2/TRBV6-3	CASSPSLAGGVEQYF
TRBJ1-5	TRBV7-8	CASSPNVVGGLVSNQPQHF
TRBJ1-2	TRBV6-6	CASRTANNYGYTF
TRBJ1-5	TRBV29-1	CSVVWVENQPQHF
TRBJ1-5	TRBV19	CASSPDRNQPQHF
TRBJ2-2	TRBV7-2	CASTLLWDGFTGELFF
TRBJ2-3	TRBV5-6	CASSAGQLSTDTQYF
TRBJ1-2	TRBV11-2	CASSPVRQGDGYTF
TRBJ2-5	TRBV5-6	CASSLVVLETQYF
TRBJ1-3	TRBV6-5	CASRFTWGSGNTIYF
TRBJ2-5	TRBV15	CATSNFGTETQYF
TRBJ1-1	TRBV30	CAWSRTELNTEAFF
TRBJ2-7	TRBV4-3	CASSPGQGLEQYF
TRBJ2-1	TRBV4-1	CASSPRTTTREQFF
TRBJ1-1	TRBV12-3/TRBV12-4	CASSLQQTTRAFF
TRBJ2-5	TRBV5-1	CASSLLSSGQETQYF
TRBJ1-5	TRBV15	CATSGRGDQPQHF
TRBJ1-1	TRBV11-3	CASSSGPQEEAFF
TRBJ2-2	TRBV12-3/TRBV12-4	CASSGQARELFF
TRBJ2-4	TRBV4-1	CASSRTSGSSDENIQYF
TRBJ1-2	TRBV14	CASSQPGVGHYGYTF
TRBJ1-2	TRBV7-2	CASSSHRGRDYGYTF
TRBJ2-7	TRBV7-2	CASSLGGTGAYEQYF
TRBJ1-2	TRBV6-2/TRBV6-3	CASSYSWGAHGYTF
TRBJ2-1	TRBV5-6	CASSLYAIVGGEQFF
TRBJ1-6	TRBV7-9	CASSYTLDSPLHF
TRBJ1-4	TRBV5-1	CASRGPERLFF